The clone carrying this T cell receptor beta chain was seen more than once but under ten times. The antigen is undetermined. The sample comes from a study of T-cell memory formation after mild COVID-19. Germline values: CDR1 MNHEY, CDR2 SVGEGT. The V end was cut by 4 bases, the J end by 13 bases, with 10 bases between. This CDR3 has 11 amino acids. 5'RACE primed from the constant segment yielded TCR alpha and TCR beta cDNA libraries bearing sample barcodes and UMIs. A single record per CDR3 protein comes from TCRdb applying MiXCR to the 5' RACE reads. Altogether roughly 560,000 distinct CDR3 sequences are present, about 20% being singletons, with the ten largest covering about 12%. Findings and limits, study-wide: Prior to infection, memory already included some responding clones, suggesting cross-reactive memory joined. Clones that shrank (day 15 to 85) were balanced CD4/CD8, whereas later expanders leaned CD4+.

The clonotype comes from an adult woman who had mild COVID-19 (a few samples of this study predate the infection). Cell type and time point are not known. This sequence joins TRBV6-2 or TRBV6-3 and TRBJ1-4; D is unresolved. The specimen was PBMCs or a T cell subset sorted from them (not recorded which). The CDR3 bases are TGTGCCAGCAGTTTCTCGGAGGTACTGTTTTTT. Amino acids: CASSFSEVLFF.